By sample fraction, the clone carrying this TCR beta chain is medium-sized. The germline V gene encodes CDR1 SGHVS and CDR2 FQNEAQ. The CDR3 covers 15 residues. V was shortened by 3 bases and J by 0 bases, with 9 bases between the two germline ends. The time point here: patch test 2, 6 weeks after DPC sensitization. The treatment: therapeutic diphenylcyclopropenone sensitization with weekly scalp DPC. Staff drew blood before applying each patch test. The sample belongs to a study of human T cells and chemical hapten exposure. Study as a whole: Upper inner arm skin measuring about 2 cm by about 2 cm received 2% DPC for sensitization. Diphenylcyclopropenone doses were given weekly to the scalps of patients across the approximately 24-week study.

Unique molecular identifiers were linked by the library to individual cDNA molecules. TCRdb called the RACE reads again in MiXCR, with one record for every CDR3 protein. Of some 57,000 distinct CDR3 sequences in the sample, around 9.5% were seen once. Source: whole blood, taken in connection with sensitization to the hapten diphenylcyclopropenone (DPC). The V call is TRBV7-8, the J call TRBJ1-5; no definite D call. This clonotype was obtained from a woman aged 50 to 60 with alopecia areata. Some clones in this sample may be carry-over from other donors' samples. CDR3 DNA sequence: TGTGCCAGCAGCTTGACGGGGAATAGCAATCAGCCCCAGCATTTT. This encodes CASSLTGNSNQPQHF.